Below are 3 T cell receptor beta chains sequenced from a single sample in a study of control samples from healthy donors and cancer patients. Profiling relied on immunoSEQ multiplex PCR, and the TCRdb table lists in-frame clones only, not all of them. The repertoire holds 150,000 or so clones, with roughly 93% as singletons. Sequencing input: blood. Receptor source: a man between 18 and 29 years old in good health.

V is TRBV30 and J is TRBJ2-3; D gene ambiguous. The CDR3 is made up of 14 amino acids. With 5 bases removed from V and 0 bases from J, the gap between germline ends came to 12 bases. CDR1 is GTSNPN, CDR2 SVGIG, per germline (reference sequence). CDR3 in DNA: TGTGCCTGGTCGGAGTTCTCTAGCACAGATACGCAGTATTTT. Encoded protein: CAWSEFSSTDTQYF.

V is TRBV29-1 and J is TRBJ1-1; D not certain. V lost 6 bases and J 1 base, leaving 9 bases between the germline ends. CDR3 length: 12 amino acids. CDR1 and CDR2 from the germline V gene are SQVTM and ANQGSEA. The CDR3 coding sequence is TGCAGCGTCGTATCAGCGAACACTGAAGCTTTCTTT. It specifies CSVVSANTEAFF.

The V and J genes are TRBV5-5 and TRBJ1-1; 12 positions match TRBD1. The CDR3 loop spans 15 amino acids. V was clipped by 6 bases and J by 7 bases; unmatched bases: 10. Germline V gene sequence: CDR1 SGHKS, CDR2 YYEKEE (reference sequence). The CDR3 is CASNRPGQGASEAFF. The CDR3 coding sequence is TGTGCCAGCAACAGACCGGGACAGGGGGCAAGTGAAGCTTTCTTT.